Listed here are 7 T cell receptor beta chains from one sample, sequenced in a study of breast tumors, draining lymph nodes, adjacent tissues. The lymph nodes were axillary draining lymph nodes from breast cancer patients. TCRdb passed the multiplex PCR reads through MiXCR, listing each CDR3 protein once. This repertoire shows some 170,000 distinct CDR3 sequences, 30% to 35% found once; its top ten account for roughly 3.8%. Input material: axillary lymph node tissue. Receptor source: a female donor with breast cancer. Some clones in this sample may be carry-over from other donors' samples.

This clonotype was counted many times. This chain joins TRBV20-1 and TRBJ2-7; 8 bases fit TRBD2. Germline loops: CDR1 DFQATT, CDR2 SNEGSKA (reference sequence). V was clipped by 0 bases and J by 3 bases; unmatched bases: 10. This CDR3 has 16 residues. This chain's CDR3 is CSARDIRSGSYYEQYF. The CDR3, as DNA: TGCAGTGCTAGAGATATAAGGAGCGGGAGCTACTACGAGCAGTACTTC.

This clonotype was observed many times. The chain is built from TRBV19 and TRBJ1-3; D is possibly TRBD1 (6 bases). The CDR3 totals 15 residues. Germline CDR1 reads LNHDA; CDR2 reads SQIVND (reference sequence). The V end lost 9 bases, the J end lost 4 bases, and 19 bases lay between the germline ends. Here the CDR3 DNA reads TGTGCCAGCAAAAGCACGGGGGCGAGCGGAAACACCATATATTTT. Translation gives CASKSTGASGNTIYF. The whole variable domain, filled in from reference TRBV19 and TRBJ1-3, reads DGGITQSPKYLFRKEGQNVTLSCEQNLNHDAMYWYRQDPGQGLRLIYYSQIVNDFQKGDIAEGYSVSREKKESFPLTVTSAQKNPTAFYLCASKSTGASGNTIYFGEGSWLTVV.

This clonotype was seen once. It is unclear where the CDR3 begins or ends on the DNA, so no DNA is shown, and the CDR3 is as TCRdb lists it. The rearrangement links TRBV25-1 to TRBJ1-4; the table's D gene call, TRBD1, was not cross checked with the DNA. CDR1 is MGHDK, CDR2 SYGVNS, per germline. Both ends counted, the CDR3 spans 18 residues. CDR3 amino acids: CASTHGDTQHFGDEKLFF.

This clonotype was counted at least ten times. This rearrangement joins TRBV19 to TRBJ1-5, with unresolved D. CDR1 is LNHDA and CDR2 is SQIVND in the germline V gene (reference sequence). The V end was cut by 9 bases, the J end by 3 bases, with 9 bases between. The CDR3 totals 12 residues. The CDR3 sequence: CASREYNQPQHF. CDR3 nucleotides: TGTGCCAGCCGGGAGTACAATCAGCCCCAGCATTTT.

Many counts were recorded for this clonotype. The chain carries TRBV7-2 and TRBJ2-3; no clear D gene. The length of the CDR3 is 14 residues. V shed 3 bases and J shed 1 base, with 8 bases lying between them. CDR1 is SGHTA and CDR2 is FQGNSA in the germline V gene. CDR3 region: CASSFVRGTDTQYF. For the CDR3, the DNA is TGTGCCAGCAGCTTTGTTAGGGGCACAGATACGCAGTATTTT.

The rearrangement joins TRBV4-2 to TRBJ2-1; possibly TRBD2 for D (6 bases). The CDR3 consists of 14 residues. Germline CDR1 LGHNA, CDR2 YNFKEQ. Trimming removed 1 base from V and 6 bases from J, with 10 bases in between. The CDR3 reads CASSQGLVSNEQFF. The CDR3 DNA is TGTGCCAGCAGCCAAGGACTAGTCTCCAATGAGCAGTTCTTC.

DNA for the CDR3: TGCAGTGCTAGACGGGACAGTCGCAATTCACCCCTCCACTTT. Encoded protein: CSARRDSRNSPLHF. The J gene is TRBJ1-6, the V gene TRBV20-1, with 7 bases aligning to TRBD1. Per germline, CDR1 DFQATT and CDR2 SNEGSKA (reference sequence). This CDR3 has 14 residues. Unmatched junction bases numbered 5, after V lost 2 bases and J lost 7 bases.